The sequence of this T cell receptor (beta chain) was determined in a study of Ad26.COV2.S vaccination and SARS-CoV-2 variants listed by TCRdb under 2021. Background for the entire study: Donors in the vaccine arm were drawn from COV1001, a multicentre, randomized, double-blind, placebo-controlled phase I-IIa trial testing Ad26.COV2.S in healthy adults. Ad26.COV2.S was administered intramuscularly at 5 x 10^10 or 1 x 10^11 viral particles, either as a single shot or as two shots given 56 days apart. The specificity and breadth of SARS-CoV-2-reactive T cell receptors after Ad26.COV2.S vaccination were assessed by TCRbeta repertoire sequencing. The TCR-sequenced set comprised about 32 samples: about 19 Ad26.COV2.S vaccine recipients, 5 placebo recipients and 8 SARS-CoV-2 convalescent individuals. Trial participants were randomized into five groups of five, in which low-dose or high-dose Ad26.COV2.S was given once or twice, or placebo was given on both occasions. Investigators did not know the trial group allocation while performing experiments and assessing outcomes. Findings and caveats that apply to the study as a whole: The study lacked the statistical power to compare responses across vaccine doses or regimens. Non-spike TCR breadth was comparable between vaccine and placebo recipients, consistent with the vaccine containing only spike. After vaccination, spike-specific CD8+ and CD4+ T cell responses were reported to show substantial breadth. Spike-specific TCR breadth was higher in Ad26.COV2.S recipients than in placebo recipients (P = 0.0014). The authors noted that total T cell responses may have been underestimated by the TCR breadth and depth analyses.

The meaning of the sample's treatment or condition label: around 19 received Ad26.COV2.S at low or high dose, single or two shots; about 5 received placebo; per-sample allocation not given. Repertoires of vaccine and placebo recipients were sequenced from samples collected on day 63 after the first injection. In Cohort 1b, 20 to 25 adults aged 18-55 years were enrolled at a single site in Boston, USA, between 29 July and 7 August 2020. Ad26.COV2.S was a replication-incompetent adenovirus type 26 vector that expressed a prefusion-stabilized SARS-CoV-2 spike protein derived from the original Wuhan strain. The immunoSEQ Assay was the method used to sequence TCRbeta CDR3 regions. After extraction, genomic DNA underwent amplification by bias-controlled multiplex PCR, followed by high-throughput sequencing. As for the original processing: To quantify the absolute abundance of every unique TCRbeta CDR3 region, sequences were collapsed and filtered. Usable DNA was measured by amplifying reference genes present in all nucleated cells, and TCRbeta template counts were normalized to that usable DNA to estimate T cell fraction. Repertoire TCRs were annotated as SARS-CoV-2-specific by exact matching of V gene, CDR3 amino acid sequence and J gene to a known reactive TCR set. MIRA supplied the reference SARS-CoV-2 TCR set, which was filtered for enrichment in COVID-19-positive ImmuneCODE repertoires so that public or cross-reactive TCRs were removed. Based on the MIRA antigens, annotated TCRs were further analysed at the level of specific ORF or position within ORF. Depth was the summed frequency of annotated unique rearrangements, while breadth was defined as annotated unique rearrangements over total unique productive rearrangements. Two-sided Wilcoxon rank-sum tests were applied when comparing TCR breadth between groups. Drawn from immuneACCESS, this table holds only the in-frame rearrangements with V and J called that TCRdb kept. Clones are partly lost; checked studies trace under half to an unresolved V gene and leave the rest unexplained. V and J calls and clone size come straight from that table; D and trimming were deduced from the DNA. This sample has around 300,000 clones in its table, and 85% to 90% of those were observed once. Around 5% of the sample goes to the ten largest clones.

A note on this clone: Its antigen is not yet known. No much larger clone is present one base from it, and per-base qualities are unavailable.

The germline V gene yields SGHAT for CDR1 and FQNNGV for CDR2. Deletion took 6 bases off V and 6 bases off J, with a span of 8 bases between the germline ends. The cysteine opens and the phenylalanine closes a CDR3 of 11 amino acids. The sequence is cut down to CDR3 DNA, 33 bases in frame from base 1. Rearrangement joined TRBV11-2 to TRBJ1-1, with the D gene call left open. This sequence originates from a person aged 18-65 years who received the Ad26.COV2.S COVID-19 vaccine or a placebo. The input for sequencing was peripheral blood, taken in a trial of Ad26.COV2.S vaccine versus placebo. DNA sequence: TGTGCCAGCAGGTTTGCCTCTGAAGCTTTCTTT. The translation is CASRFASEAFF.